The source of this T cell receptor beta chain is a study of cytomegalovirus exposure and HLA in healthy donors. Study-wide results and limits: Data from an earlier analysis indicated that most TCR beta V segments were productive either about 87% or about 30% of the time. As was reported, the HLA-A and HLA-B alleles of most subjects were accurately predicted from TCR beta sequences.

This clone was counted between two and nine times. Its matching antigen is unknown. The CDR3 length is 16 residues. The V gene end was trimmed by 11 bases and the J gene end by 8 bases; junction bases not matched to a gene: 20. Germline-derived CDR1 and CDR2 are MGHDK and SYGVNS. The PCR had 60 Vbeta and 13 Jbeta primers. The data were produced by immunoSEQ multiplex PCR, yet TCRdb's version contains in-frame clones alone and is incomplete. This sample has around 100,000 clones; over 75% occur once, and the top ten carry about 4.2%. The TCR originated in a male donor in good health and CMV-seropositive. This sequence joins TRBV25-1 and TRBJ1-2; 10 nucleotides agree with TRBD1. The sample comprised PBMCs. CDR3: CAWGTGTGVSRQGYTF. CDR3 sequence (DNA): TGTGCCTGGGGAACCGGGACAGGGGTTTCACGCCAGGGCTACACCTTC.